These 24 T cell receptor beta chains share one sample of origin, sequenced in a study of T cells in localized non-small cell lung cancer. The table came from immunoSEQ multiplex PCR; TCRdb's copy has only in-frame clones and leaves some out. The sample consists of roughly 38,000 clones, 86% of them appearing once. Material: peripheral blood mononuclear cells, obtained before any cancer treatment. The receptors stem from a male donor at least 60 years old with stage II lung adenocarcinoma.

The V gene is TRBV28, the J gene TRBJ1-2, with 8 bases aligning to TRBD1. Germline-derived CDR1 and CDR2 are MDHEN and SYDVKM. The length of the CDR3 is 17 residues. J gave up 8 bases and V 6 bases, and 20 bases lay outside the gene matches. This CDR3 is CASSRSRDRFPIRGYTF. The CDR3, as DNA: TGTGCCAGCAGCCGTTCCCGGGACAGGTTCCCTATCCGGGGCTACACCTTC.

This chain links TRBV18 with TRBJ1-4; D remains ambiguous. V shed 5 bases and J shed 5 bases, with 9 bases lying between them. The CDR3 spans 13 residues. Germline loops: CDR1 KGHSH, CDR2 LQKENI. The CDR3: CASSVDKNEKLFF. CDR3 nucleotide sequence: TGTGCCAGCTCAGTCGACAAGAATGAAAAACTGTTTTTT. Full variable domain (outside the CDR3, taken from reference TRBV18 and TRBJ1-4): NAGVMQNPRHLVRRRGQEARLRCSPMKGHSHVYWYRQLPEEGLKFMVYLQKENIIDESGMPKERFSAEFPKEGPSILRIQQVVRGDSAAYFCASSVDKNEKLFFGSGTQLSVL.

This clone came up a few times. The chain has TRBV9 and TRBJ1-1, with D unresolved. V gave up 3 bases and J gave up 2 bases, with 2 bases separating them. Germline V gives CDR1 SGDLS, CDR2 YYNGEE. The length of the CDR3 is 11 residues. The CDR3 coding sequence is TGTGCCAGCAGCGCTAACACTGAAGCTTTCTTT. Protein product: CASSANTEAFF. Drawing the rest from reference TRBV9 and TRBJ1-1, the complete variable domain is DSGVTQTPKHLITATGQRVTLRCSPRSGDLSVYWYQQSLDQGLQFLIQYYNGEERAKGNILERFSAQQFPDLHSELNLSSLELGDSALYFCASSANTEAFFGQGTRLTVV.

This clone has a single count. The chain uses TRBV18 and TRBJ2-5, with 13 bases that match TRBD2. J gave up 4 bases and V 3 bases, and 2 bases lay outside the gene matches. The CDR3 has 15 amino acids. In germline, CDR1 is KGHSH, CDR2 LQKENI. The CDR3 loop reads CASSPGLAGLETQYF. The CDR3 DNA follows: TGTGCCAGCTCACCGGGACTAGCGGGATTAGAGACCCAGTACTTC.

In this sample, this clone turned up once. The rearrangement links TRBV6-5 to TRBJ1-2, with 7 bases lining up with TRBD1. Per the germline V gene, CDR1 is MNHEY and CDR2 is SVGAGI. Germline trimming cut 4 bases from V and 8 bases from J; bases unmatched to any gene: 4. The CDR3 covers 12 residues. The chain's CDR3 is CASSSDRSGYTF. CDR3 in DNA: TGTGCCAGCAGTTCGGACAGGAGCGGCTACACCTTC.

The J gene is TRBJ2-2, the V gene TRBV19; the match to TRBD2 covers 9 bases. The germline CDR1 and CDR2 sequences are LNHDA and SQIVND (reference sequence). V lost 11 bases and J lost 7; bases outside the gene matches: 2. The CDR3 totals 11 residues. Here the CDR3 reads CACGGVGELFF. CDR3 DNA: TGTGCCTGCGGGGGGGTCGGGGAGCTGTTTTTT.

The chain is built from TRBV6-1 and TRBJ1-5; D perhaps matches TRBD1 (5 bases). Germline assignment: CDR1 MNHNS and CDR2 SASEGT. V lost 3 bases and J lost 10, with 13 bases in between. The CDR3 is made up of 13 amino acids. CDR3 nucleotides: TGTGCCAGCAGTGACAGGGTCACGTCCCCCCAGCATTTT. Its translation: CASSDRVTSPQHF.

The V gene is TRBV6-5, the J gene TRBJ2-7; 8 positions match TRBD1. From germline, CDR1 is MNHEY and CDR2 SVGAGI. Germline trimming cut 6 bases from V and 5 bases from J; bases unmatched to any gene: 6. The CDR3 length is 13 residues. The CDR3 DNA reads TGTGCCAGCAGAGCCCCAGGGGGCGACGAGCAGTACTTC. Its protein product is CASRAPGGDEQYF.

This rearrangement joins TRBV7-2 to TRBJ2-6, with D perhaps matching TRBD1 (5 bases). The CDR3 runs 13 residues. Trimming pared 5 bases from V and 9 bases from J, leaving 11 bases between. Germline loops: CDR1 SGHTA, CDR2 FQGNSA. The CDR3 loop reads CASSHSRGNVLTF. The CDR3 bases are TGTGCCAGCAGCCACTCTAGGGGCAACGTCCTGACTTTC.

The chain uses TRBV5-1 and TRBJ1-2; a possible D gene is TRBD1 (6 bases). CDR1 is SGHRS and CDR2 is YFSETQ in the germline V gene. CDR3 length: 15 amino acids. V dropped 0 bases and J dropped 7 bases, with 16 bases sitting between them. The CDR3 nucleotides are TGCGCCAGCAGCTTGGGGGACACGCTAAGGGGTGGCTACACCTTC. It translates to CASSLGDTLRGGYTF.

V gene TRBV4-1 combines with J gene TRBJ2-5; 7 nucleotides align to TRBD2. The CDR3 is made up of 16 amino acids. Germline V gene lookup returns CDR1 MGHRA and CDR2 YSYEKL. Trimming cost V 4 bases and J 6 bases; bases outside gene matches: 14. The CDR3 sequence: CASSLVSTSSLKTQYF. The CDR3, as DNA: TGCGCCAGCAGCCTGGTCTCGACTAGCAGTTTAAAGACCCAGTACTTC.

The genes are TRBV7-9 and TRBJ1-1; D gene ambiguous. Germline V gene lookup returns CDR1 SEHNR and CDR2 FQNEAQ (reference sequence). CDR3 length: 15 amino acids. V lost 4 bases and J lost 0, with 12 bases in between. CDR3 region: CASSSPAVMNTEAFF. The CDR3, as DNA: TGTGCCAGCAGCTCCCCGGCGGTGATGAACACTGAAGCTTTCTTT.

The genes are TRBV28 and TRBJ1-3; D remains unclear. Germline CDR1 is MDHEN and CDR2 is SYDVKM. This CDR3 contains 15 residues. V lost 11 bases to trimming and J lost 4 bases, with 21 bases between them. The CDR3 loop reads CASTSWQVGGNTIYF. For the CDR3, the DNA is TGTGCCTCCACTTCGTGGCAGGTCGGAGGAAACACCATATATTTT.

V and J are TRBV11-2 and TRBJ1-1; no reliable D call. The CDR3 spans 13 residues. V was shortened by 1 base and J by 3 bases, with 6 bases between the two germline ends. Germline CDR1 is SGHAT and CDR2 is FQNNGV. The CDR3 DNA follows: TGTGCCAGCAGCTTAGCCTGGGACACTGAAGCTTTCTTT. It translates to CASSLAWDTEAFF.

The V and J genes are TRBV28 and TRBJ2-1; TRBD1 might be the D (6 bases). The CDR3 covers 13 residues. CDR1 is MDHEN and CDR2 is SYDVKM in the germline V gene. Trimming left V 2 bases short and J 7 bases short, with 9 bases between. CDR3 DNA: TGTGCCAGCAGTTTACGGGACATTAATGAGCAGTTCTTC. Its protein product is CASSLRDINEQFF.

The chain recombines TRBV7-2 with TRBJ2-1; D gene unclear. Germline V gene lookup returns CDR1 SGHTA and CDR2 FQGNSA. Trimming took off 1 base at V and 3 bases at J, with 10 bases between the two ends. The CDR3 runs to 15 residues. In DNA, the CDR3 is TGTGCCAGCAGCTTAGTAACTGGAATCTACAATGAGCAGTTCTTC. It specifies CASSLVTGIYNEQFF.

CDR3 coding DNA: TGTGCCAGCAGCACGAATAACAGATACAATGAGCAGTTCTTC. Translating it yields CASSTNNRYNEQFF. The gene calls are TRBV7-3 and TRBJ2-1; D ambiguous. The CDR3 consists of 14 residues. Germline V lookup: CDR1 SGHTA, CDR2 FQGTGA. The germline V and J ends were trimmed by 5 bases and 4 bases, with 12 bases remaining between them. Together with reference TRBV7-3 and TRBJ2-1, the CDR3 gives the full variable domain: GAGVSQTPSNKVTEKGKYVELRCDPISGHTALYWYRQSLGQGPEFLIYFQGTGAADDSGLPNDRFFAVRPEGSVSTLKIQRTERGDSAVYLCASSTNNRYNEQFFGPGTRLTVL.

The gene calls are TRBV6-6 and TRBJ1-5; D is undetermined. The CDR3 extends over 12 amino acids. Trimming cost V 6 bases and J 3 bases, with 6 bases left between them. Germline V gives CDR1 MNHNY, CDR2 SVGAGI (reference sequence). CDR3 nucleotides: TGTGCCAGCAGCCCTACCAATCAGCCCCAGCATTTT. As protein: CASSPTNQPQHF.

This clone appeared a single time. The V gene is TRBV30, the J gene TRBJ2-1, with D maybe TRBD2 (7 bases). Germline lookup yields CDR1 GTSNPN and CDR2 SVGIG (reference sequence). V was clipped by 4 bases and J by 6 bases, with 19 bases between them. The CDR3 is 15 amino acids. The CDR3 DNA reads as TGTGCCTGGACCGCCCCGTCAAGGGGGGGCAATGAGCAGTTCTTC. This gives the protein CAWTAPSRGGNEQFF.

The chain combines TRBV19 with TRBJ1-1; D not resolved. The CDR3 spans 13 residues. The V end was cut by 5 bases, the J end by 1 base, with 8 bases between. The germline V gene encodes CDR1 LNHDA and CDR2 SQIVND (reference sequence). The CDR3 spells CASSPLGNTEAFF. CDR3 DNA sequence: TGTGCCAGTAGTCCCCTAGGGAACACTGAAGCTTTCTTT.

This clone was recorded once. The CDR3 bases are TGTGCCAGCAGTCCGGACTTCACAGATACGCAGTATTTT. It is translated as CASSPDFTDTQYF. The chain has TRBV28 and TRBJ2-3, with a weak D call TRBD2 (5 bases). V gave up 5 bases and J gave up 2 bases, with 8 bases separating them. The CDR3 extends over 13 amino acids. The germline V gene has CDR1 MDHEN and CDR2 SYDVKM.

In its sample, this clone was seen once. The chain carries TRBV6-5 and TRBJ2-2; 9 positions match TRBD2. The J segment lost 7 bases and the V segment lost 2 bases, leaving 8 bases of the junction unmatched. Germline V gene lookup returns CDR1 MNHEY and CDR2 SVGAGI. This CDR3 has 16 residues. This CDR3 reads CASSYGREGRGGELFF. The CDR3 bases are TGTGCCAGCAGTTACGGGCGGGAGGGCCGGGGCGGGGAGCTGTTTTTT.

The chain joins TRBV30 to TRBJ1-2; D is unresolved. The V and J ends lost 0 bases and 2 bases respectively, with 22 bases between them. This CDR3 has 18 amino acids. The germline V gene encodes CDR1 GTSNPN and CDR2 SVGIG (reference sequence). The DNA of the CDR3 is TGTGCCTGGAGTGTAAGGTTAGAGTTCGGCTCGCGGAACTATGGCTACACCTTC. Translated, it gives CAWSVRLEFGSRNYGYTF.

The chain carries TRBV18 and TRBJ2-1; D is unresolved. CDR1 and CDR2 (germline): KGHSH, LQKENI. The germline V and J ends were trimmed by 0 bases and 8 bases, with 14 bases remaining between them. This CDR3 region has 15 residues. CDR3 bases: TGTGCCAGCTCACCACCCGGCTGGGTTGGAGATGAGCAGTTCTTC. Residues: CASSPPGWVGDEQFF.